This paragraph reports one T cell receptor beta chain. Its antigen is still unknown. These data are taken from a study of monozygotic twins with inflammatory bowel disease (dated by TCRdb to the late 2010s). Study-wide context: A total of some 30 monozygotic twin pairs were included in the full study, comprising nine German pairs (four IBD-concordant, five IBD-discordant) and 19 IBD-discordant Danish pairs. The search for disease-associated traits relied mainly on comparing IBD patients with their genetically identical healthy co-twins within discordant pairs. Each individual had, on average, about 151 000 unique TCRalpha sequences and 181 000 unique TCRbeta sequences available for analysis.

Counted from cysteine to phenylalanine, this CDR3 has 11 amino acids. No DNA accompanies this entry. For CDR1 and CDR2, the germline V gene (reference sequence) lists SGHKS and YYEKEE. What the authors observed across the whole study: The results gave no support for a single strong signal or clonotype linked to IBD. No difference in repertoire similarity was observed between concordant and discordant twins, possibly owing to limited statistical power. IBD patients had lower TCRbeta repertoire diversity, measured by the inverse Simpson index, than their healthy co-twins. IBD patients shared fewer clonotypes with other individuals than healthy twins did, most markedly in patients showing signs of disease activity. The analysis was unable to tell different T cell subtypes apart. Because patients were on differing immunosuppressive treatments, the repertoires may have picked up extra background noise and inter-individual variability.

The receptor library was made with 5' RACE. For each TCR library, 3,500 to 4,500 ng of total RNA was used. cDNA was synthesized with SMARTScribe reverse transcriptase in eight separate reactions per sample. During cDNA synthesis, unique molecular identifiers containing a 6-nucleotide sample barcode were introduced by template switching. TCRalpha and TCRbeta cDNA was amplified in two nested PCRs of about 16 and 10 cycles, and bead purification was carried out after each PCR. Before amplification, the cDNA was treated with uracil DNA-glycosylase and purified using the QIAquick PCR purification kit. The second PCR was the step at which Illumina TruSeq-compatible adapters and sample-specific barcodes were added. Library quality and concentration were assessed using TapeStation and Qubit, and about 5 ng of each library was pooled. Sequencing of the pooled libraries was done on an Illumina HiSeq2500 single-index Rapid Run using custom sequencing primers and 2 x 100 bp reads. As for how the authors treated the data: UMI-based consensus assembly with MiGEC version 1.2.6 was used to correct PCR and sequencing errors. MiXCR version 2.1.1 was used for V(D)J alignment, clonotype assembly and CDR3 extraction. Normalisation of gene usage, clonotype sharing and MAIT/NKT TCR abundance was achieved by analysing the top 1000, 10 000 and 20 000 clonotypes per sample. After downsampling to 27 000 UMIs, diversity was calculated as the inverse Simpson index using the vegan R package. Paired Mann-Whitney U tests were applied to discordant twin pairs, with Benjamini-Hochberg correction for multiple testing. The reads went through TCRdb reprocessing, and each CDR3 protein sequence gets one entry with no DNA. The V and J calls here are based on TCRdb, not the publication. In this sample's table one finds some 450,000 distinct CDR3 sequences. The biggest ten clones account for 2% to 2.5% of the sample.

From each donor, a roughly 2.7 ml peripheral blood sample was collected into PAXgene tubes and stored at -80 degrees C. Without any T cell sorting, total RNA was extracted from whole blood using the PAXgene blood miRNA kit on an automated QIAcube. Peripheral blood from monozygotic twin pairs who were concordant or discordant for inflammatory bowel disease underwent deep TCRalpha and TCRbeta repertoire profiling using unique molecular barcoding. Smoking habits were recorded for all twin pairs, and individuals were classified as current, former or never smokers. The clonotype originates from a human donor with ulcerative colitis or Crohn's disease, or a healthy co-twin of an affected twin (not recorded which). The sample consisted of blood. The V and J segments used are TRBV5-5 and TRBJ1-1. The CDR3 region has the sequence CASSSKQEAFF. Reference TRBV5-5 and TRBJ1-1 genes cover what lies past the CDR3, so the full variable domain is DAGVTQSPTHLIKTRGQQVTLRCSPISGHKSVSWYQQVLGQGPQFIFQYYEKEERGRGNFPDRFSARQFPNYSSELNVNALLLGDSALYLCASSSKQEAFFGQGTRLTVV.